The sequence of this T cell receptor (beta chain) was determined in a study of OX40 agonist ivuxolimab in advanced cancers. The overall study: The dose of intravenous ivuxolimab that patients received every 2 weeks ranged from 0.01 to 10 mg/kg. The study, taken as a whole, reports: Relative to CD4+, CD8+ T cells held more expanded clones on average. Patients who responded partially at 0.1-3.0 mg/kg showed clonal expansion ranking among the lowest.

With respect to this clone: Antigen unknown.

Clones were read by immunoSEQ multiplex PCR, and TCRdb kept only the in-frame ones, dropping some. The profile shows about 50,000 clones, around 81% of them singletons. Germline CDR1 GTSNPN, CDR2 SVGIG (reference sequence). With 1 base removed from V and 13 bases from J, the gap between germline ends came to 14 bases. The CDR3 is made up of 13 amino acids. The sample was CD4+ or CD8+ T cells sorted from blood, taken in a trial of the OX40 agonist ivuxolimab. The origin of this receptor is an adult with an advanced solid tumor such as melanoma, head and neck, liver or kidney cancer. V and J are TRBV30 and TRBJ1-6, with unresolved D. The CDR3 bases are TGTGCCTGGAGTGCGACCCCGGGGAATCCCCTCCACTTT. This translates into CAWSATPGNPLHF.